This T cell receptor beta chain was profiled in a study of shared clonotypes between healthy human individuals (dated by TCRdb to 2018 to 2020). Study-wide context: The cohort included a few men and a couple of women between 18 and 49 years of age. For each donor, CD4 naive and CD4 memory were each run on three plates, CD8 naive on two plates, and CD8 memory on one plate. To estimate repertoire size and how much clonotypes are shared between individuals, the study performed deep sequencing of blood TCR repertoires from roughly five healthy adults. Libraries were prepared and TCR repertoires were sequenced by different laboratories using diverse techniques, in order to increase sequencing depth and limit assay-specific biases. Leukapheresis yielded between about 0.85 and 10 billion PBMCs per donor.

For the CD8 naive samples, CD45RO-negative cells were positively selected for CCR7, yielding a CD45RA+CCR7+ population from which TemRA cells were excluded. The donors were healthy, HIV-negative adults who had no recently reported acute infections or vaccinations. Only Caucasian adults living in Nashville, Tennessee, USA were represented among the donors. Blood was collected by leukapheresis, and PBMCs were isolated by Ficoll-Histopaque density gradient centrifugation and then cryopreserved in liquid nitrogen vapor phase. Analytical flow cytometry was used to check the purity and quantity of every magnetically sorted T cell population. Each sorted fraction had its genomic DNA isolated and then quantified by UV absorbance on a Nanodrop 2000c. TCR CDR3 regions were amplified from genomic DNA by multiplex PCR using the deep immunoSEQ assay. For each cell subset, the extracted genomic DNA was distributed evenly across all wells of several immunoSEQ 96-well plates, and each plate served as one replicate. Each replicate PCR for sorted subsets received about 180 ng genomic DNA, equal to 30,000 or so T cell genomes. Purified libraries were measured with a Qubit 3.0 fluorometer, size-checked on a Bioanalyzer 2100, and measured again with the KAPA Library Quantification kit. Every immunoSEQ 96-well plate was sequenced on a separate single-read 150-cycle Illumina NextSeq 550 flow cell. Under the source paper's analysis protocol: Because the immunoSEQ output held only junctional sequences and lacked quality scores, the filtering could not match the filtering applied to full-length reads. Sequences were annotated with PyIR, a Python wrapper for IgBLAST v1.9, and V/J genes and CDR3 were assigned using IMGT germline references. Any read was removed if the V/J assignment was weak (E-value above 1e-6), the CDR3 was missing, or the read contained stop codons, out-of-frame junctions, or ambiguous translated residues. V3J clonotypes were defined by identical inferred V gene, J gene, and CDR3 amino acid sequence. Percentage overlap between repertoires was computed as shared unique clonotypes divided by the size of the smaller repertoire. Repertoire richness was assessed with RTK rarefaction, the Chao1 estimator, and Recon v2.1 estimates of unobserved clonotypes. For all TCRbeta clonotypes obtained by the gDNA method from several donors, generation probabilities were computed with OLGA. The clones in this table, taken by TCRdb from immuneACCESS, are in-frame only. Not every clone is retained; where verified, under half of the shortfall comes from an unresolved V gene, and the cause of the rest is unknown. The V and J calls and clone size are taken from that table; D and trimming were inferred from the DNA. The sample table lists about 2.1 million clones, more than 85% of them with a count of one. The ten largest clones capture around 1.7% of the sample.

As for this clone: Its antigen has not been determined. No base quality values were provided; no much bigger clone lies one nucleotide off.

Summary of the overall study and its limitations: Across a few donors, approximately 4.6% of naive CD4, around 3.3% of naive CD8, around 2.5% of memory CD4, and 0.4% to 0.45% of memory CD8 clonotypes were shared. Sampling was restricted to blood, and TCR repertoires in tissues likely differ from the TCR repertoires found in blood. Compared with non-shared clonotypes, clonotypes shared by all four sorted-subset donors had higher generation probabilities. The small number of donors limited the genetic and exposure-history diversity represented. Incomplete sequencing was indicated by rarefaction of sorted-subset datasets, despite the large sequencing depth. Pairwise subsampling indicated that sequencing depth was expected to affect the degree of clonotype sharing among donors. Larger estimated clonotype richness was generally found for naive subsets than for memory subsets.

CDR1 MNHEY and CDR2 SMNVEV are derived from the germline V gene (reference sequence). V is cut back by 1 base and J by 2 bases, with 4 bases in the junction unmatched. The CDR3, cysteine through phenylalanine, is 15 amino acids long. Here the CDR3 DNA is all that survives: 45 bases in frame from base 1. This chain joins TRBV27 to TRBJ1-1; TRBD1 fits 7 bases in the junction. The sample taken for sequencing was naive CD8+ T cells from PBMCs. Interpreted using the paper, the cell subset or site label stands for: CD45RA+CCR7+. This TCR was recovered from a man between 18 and 35 years old in good health. Some clones in this sample may be carry-over from other donors' samples. The DNA sequence is TGTGCCAGCAGTTTATACCAGGGGGGAAACACTGAAGCTTTCTTT. Translated, it reads CASSLYQGGNTEAFF.